This T cell receptor (beta chain) appears in the sequencing data of a study of regulatory T cells in long-lasting Graves disease. Study information: Graves' patients, diagnosed recently, had received antithyroid drugs under 3 months.

Comments on this clonotype: What it binds is not known.

V lost 0 bases, J lost 1 base, and 13 bases lay in between. The CDR3 contains 16 residues. Germline V gene lookup returns CDR1 WNHNN and CDR2 SYGVQD (reference sequence). Combining iRepertoire HTBI primers with Arm-PCR of CDR3 regions, the authors built TCR beta libraries. TCRdb itself ran the multiplex PCR reads through MiXCR, one entry per CDR3 protein. The sample lists over 200,000 distinct CDR3 sequences; 18% were seen once. Time point described: newly diagnosed GD, antithyroid drugs for less than 3 months. The authors made the TCR library using RNA they extracted from PBMCs. General study results and limits: Peripheral blood, not thyroid tissue, was the sole material studied. Patients whose Graves' disease persisted exhibited lower TCR diversity than those newly diagnosed. Newly diagnosed disease favored TRBV20-1 and TRBJ2-1 over persistent disease.

The V call is TRBV10-1, the J call TRBJ2-7; D is possibly TRBD1 or TRBD2 (6 bases each). The sample here was peripheral blood mononuclear cells (PBMCs), taken at new diagnosis, from a patient treated with antithyroid drugs. This clonotype was obtained from a female donor with Graves disease. The CDR3 DNA reads as TGCGCCAGCAGTGAGTCGGGGGGCCTCCTGTCCTACGAGCAGTACTTC. Its protein is CASSESGGLLSYEQYF.